The rows below give T cell receptor beta chains drawn from one sample of a study of cytomegalovirus exposure and HLA in healthy donors. TCRdb's table, derived via immunoSEQ multiplex PCR, lists solely in-frame clones and lacks some. This sample has 150,000 to 200,000 clones, with around four fifths found just once. The sequenced sample consisted of PBMCs. The receptors here all came from a girl aged 5-17 years in good health and CMV-seropositive. Both conserved end residues are part of each CDR3. Not all rows give a size; the values are once, few, many and, for expanded clones, a class.

clone size | V gene | CDR3 protein
. | TRBV30 | CAWSDLQAGVIGYTF
once | TRBV5-1 | CASSEGIMRGYTF
. | TRBV27 | CASSLNRGGNTEAFF
once | TRBV13 | CASSLGSSVNYGYTF
. | TRBV6-1 | CASKGVGNQPQHF
. | TRBV5-1 | CASSQDSANYGYTF
. | TRBV27 | CASSLVAITDTQYF
. | TRBV25-1 | CASSDSGLAANEQFF
. | TRBV5-5 | CASSLGGGPYQETQYF
. | TRBV4-1 | CASSQDGVEGVYNEQFF
. | TRBV27 | CASSSYGTGVSQPQHF
. | TRBV9 | CASSRLGTESSGNTIYF
. | TRBV6-5 | CASSYQGQGNGYTF
. | TRBV6-5 | CASRSSGSNTGELFF
. | TRBV15 | CATSRGHMNTEAFF
. | TRBV7-2 | CASSRDSAADTQYF
. | TRBV6-1 | CAGARGHTYEQYF
. | TRBV6-5 | CASNDYRDTEAFF
once | TRBV11-2 | CASSFYQGSYTF
. | TRBV6-1 | CASSEEVGTGSYEQYF
. | TRBV27 | CASRKTGPETQYF
once | TRBV7-3 | CASSLSRDRANTGELFF
. | TRBV4-2 | CASSQFLAGDSTYEQYF
. | TRBV6-5 | CASRGGQGLHF
. | TRBV14 | CASSLTYGLAGATGELFF
once | TRBV7-9 | CASSFSYGASNYGYTF
. | TRBV7-3 | CASSLMRQGAGTEAFF
. | TRBV5-1 | CASSFLGTSIQETQYF
. | TRBV9 | CASSTTGNTEAFF
. | TRBV15 | CATSTRTGDGSPLHF
. | TRBV27 | CASSLYGRGHEQYF
. | TRBV5-1 | CASSLGPGYEQYF
. | TRBV2 | CASRGSDSGKLFF
. | TRBV7-2 | CASSFGREFF
. | TRBV2 | CASSEAGWERGTEAFF
. | TRBV6-9 | CASSLRTEHRMNTEAFF
. | TRBV30 | CAWSRRGHEQYF